Below, 23 T cell receptor beta chains from the same sample are listed, as sequenced in a study of post-analysis software for immune sequencing data. Tagging with unique molecular identifiers was a feature of the TCR beta cDNA libraries. Each CDR3 protein is one row after TCRdb ran MiXCR on the PCR reads. The table has over 250,000 distinct CDR3 sequences, 35% to 40% seen once. The study, taken as a whole, reports: When patients were compared with controls, a handful of TRBV segments were more frequent, TRBV5-6, TRBV5-1 and TRBV20-1 among them.

The antigens these receptors bind are not known. Sequencing was carried out using blood. These TCRs come from a girl under 18 with multiple sclerosis.

The chain combines TRBV7-6 with TRBJ1-2, with 8 positions matching TRBD1. The CDR3 length is 17 residues. The germline V gene has CDR1 SGHVS and CDR2 FNYEAQ. Losses at the gene ends were 1 base for V and 3 bases for J; bases not matched to a gene: 10. The CDR3 DNA is TGTGCCAGCAGCTTAGTCGTGGGACAGGCGCCTCACTATGGCTACACCTTC. Protein: CASSLVVGQAPHYGYTF.

This clonotype was picked up many times. This chain uses TRBV2 with TRBJ2-5; D is perhaps TRBD2 (6 bases). Germline lookup yields CDR1 SNHLY and CDR2 FYNNEI. This CDR3 is 14 amino acids long. V lost 11 bases to trimming and J lost 4 bases, with 20 bases between them. The CDR3 spells CAVTTEGATETQYF. In DNA, the CDR3 is TGTGCCGTAACAACGGAGGGAGCGACAGAGACCCAGTACTTC.

This clonotype was counted ten times or more. The V gene is TRBV29-1, the J gene TRBJ2-3, with D unclear. V lost 4 bases and J 1 base, leaving 9 bases between the germline ends. Germline V gene lookup returns CDR1 SQVTM and CDR2 ANQGSEA. The CDR3 runs 13 residues. The CDR3 DNA follows: TGCAGCGTTGGCTCTTCGCGCACAGATACGCAGTATTTT. Translated: CSVGSSRTDTQYF.

The table lists this clonotype with a few counts. The chain has TRBV5-1 and TRBJ1-1; weak D call: TRBD1 (6 bases). The CDR3 is made up of 14 amino acids. V was trimmed by 3 bases and J by 5 bases, leaving 14 bases between them. Germline CDR1 is SGHRS and CDR2 is YFSETQ. The CDR3 sequence: CASSSAGAGTEAFF. CDR3 DNA sequence: TGCGCCAGCAGCTCCGCAGGGGCGGGAACTGAAGCTTTCTTT.

The chain uses TRBV4-1 and TRBJ2-3; D gene ambiguous. V lost 2 bases to trimming and J lost 0 bases, with 6 bases between them. CDR1 is MGHRA and CDR2 is YSYEKL in the germline V gene. This CDR3 is built from 14 residues. For the CDR3, the DNA is TGCGCCAGCAGCCAACAAGCAAGCACAGATACGCAGTATTTT. Its protein is CASSQQASTDTQYF.

The chain joins TRBV5-1 to TRBJ1-5; D uncertain. In germline, CDR1 is SGHRS, CDR2 YFSETQ. CDR3 length equals 22 residues. Trimming shortened V by 0 bases and J by 2 bases, and 30 bases separated the two germline ends. The chain's CDR3 is CASSLGVQAPSGIEERNQPQHF. The CDR3 DNA reads as TGCGCCAGCAGCTTGGGAGTCCAGGCCCCCTCCGGCATTGAGGAACGCAATCAGCCCCAGCATTTT.

At least ten counts were recorded for this clonotype. The chain links TRBV5-1 to TRBJ1-1; TRBD1 might be the D (6 bases). There are 14 residues in the CDR3. Trimming removed 0 bases at V and 5 bases at J, with 11 bases between. CDR1 and CDR2 from the germline V gene are SGHRS and YFSETQ. In nucleotides, the CDR3 is TGCGCCAGCAGCTTGGGGGGCCAGGGGACTGAAGCTTTCTTT. It translates to CASSLGGQGTEAFF.

This clonotype was counted many times. The rearrangement links TRBV5-1 to TRBJ1-1, with D perhaps TRBD1 (5 bases). Germline values: CDR1 SGHRS, CDR2 YFSETQ. This CDR3 comprises 14 residues. V lost 4 bases to trimming and J lost 4 bases, with 14 bases between them. The CDR3 sequence: CASSESGFGTEAFF. The DNA for the CDR3 is TGCGCCAGCAGCGAGTCAGGGTTTGGCACTGAAGCTTTCTTT.

This clonotype was detected ten times or more. The chain recombines TRBV7-2 with TRBJ2-5; 9 bases match TRBD2. This CDR3 is built from 17 residues. V shed 2 bases and J 5 bases; nucleotides not matched to a gene: 12. Germline V gene sequence: CDR1 SGHTA, CDR2 FQGNSA. The CDR3 nucleotides are TGTGCCAGCAGCTTACGCCTAGCGGGGTACTCGTGGGAGACCCAGTACTTC. It yields the protein CASSLRLAGYSWETQYF.

Turning to this clonotype: This may come from a read error, since a much larger clone is one base off. This chain links TRBV18 with TRBJ2-5, with D possibly called TRBD1 or TRBD2 (5 bases each). The end of the DNA is better explained by TRBJ2-1, so the J call may be wrong. The CDR3 loop spans 15 amino acids. Germline loops: CDR1 KGHSH, CDR2 LQKENI. The CDR3 nucleotides read TGTGCCAGCTCACCAAGGGACGGACGACAAGAGACCCAGTTCTTC. Its protein is CASSPRDGRQETQFF.

This chain connects TRBV11-1 to TRBJ2-4; a possible D gene is TRBD1 (5 bases). The end of the DNA is better explained by TRBJ2-7, so the J call may be wrong. This CDR3 is built from 13 residues. Germline values: CDR1 SGHAT, CDR2 FQDESV (reference sequence). The DNA for the CDR3 is TGTGCCAGCAGCTTAGCGGGGCTTTACGAGCAGTACTTC. This gives the protein CASSLAGLYEQYF.

The chain links TRBV20-1 to TRBJ2-1; 11 bases align to TRBD2. The trim removed 1 base at V and 0 bases at J, leaving 5 bases unmatched. The CDR3 spans 17 residues. CDR1 is DFQATT, CDR2 SNEGSKA, per germline (reference sequence). Written as DNA, the CDR3 is TGCAGTGCTAGAGGACTAGCGGGATTTAGCTCCTACAATGAGCAGTTCTTC. Protein: CSARGLAGFSSYNEQFF.

The rearrangement links TRBV20-1 to TRBJ2-3; perhaps TRBD1 as D (5 bases). V lost 3 bases and J 2 bases, leaving 12 bases between the germline ends. Germline CDR1 reads DFQATT; CDR2 reads SNEGSKA (reference sequence). The CDR3 length is 14 residues. In nucleotides, the CDR3 is TGCAGTGCTAGGGGGCGTCAATTCACAGATACGCAGTATTTT. This encodes CSARGRQFTDTQYF.

The rearrangement links TRBV6-2 or TRBV6-3 to TRBJ1-2; D is unclear. This CDR3 is built from 15 residues. Germline CDR1 and CDR2: MNHEY and SVGEGT. V lost 2 bases to trimming and J lost 2 bases, with 12 bases between them. CDR3: CASSYDRTRNYGYTF. The CDR3 DNA sequence: TGTGCCAGCAGTTACGATCGGACCCGAAACTATGGCTACACCTTC.

The chain employs TRBV5-1 and TRBJ2-1; 13 nucleotides match TRBD2. Germline trimming cut 4 bases from V and 7 bases from J; bases unmatched to any gene: 14. The CDR3 loop spans 18 amino acids. Germline V CDR1 and CDR2: SGHRS, YFSETQ. CDR3 region: CASSLRPSTSGRGNEQFF. CDR3 nucleotides: TGCGCCAGCAGCCTCCGACCCTCTACTAGCGGGAGGGGTAATGAGCAGTTCTTC.

This clonotype was seen at least ten times. V is TRBV5-6 and J is TRBJ2-7; 7 bases map to TRBD1. CDR1 and CDR2 (germline): SGHDT, YYEEEE. The length of the CDR3 is 14 residues. V trimming: 4 bases; J trimming: 2 bases; junction bases outside the gene matches: 6. This CDR3 is CASSKQTGPYEQYF. The CDR3 nucleotides are TGTGCCAGCAGCAAACAGACAGGGCCCTACGAGCAGTACTTC.

The rearrangement joins TRBV5-1 to TRBJ1-1; D unresolved. The germline CDR1 and CDR2 sequences are SGHRS and YFSETQ. The CDR3 spans 12 residues. Trimming pared 5 bases from V and 0 bases from J, leaving 5 bases between. The CDR3 protein is CASRGVNTEAFF. CDR3 bases: TGCGCCAGCAGAGGAGTGAACACTGAAGCTTTCTTT.

This clonotype was counted a few times. The V and J genes are TRBV24-1 and TRBJ2-1; 8 positions match TRBD2. The junction had 5 bases not matched to a gene; V was cut back by 2 bases and J by 3 bases. The CDR3 contains 16 residues. Germline CDR1 reads KGHDR; CDR2 reads SFDVKD. The CDR3 DNA sequence: TGTGCCACCAGTGATTACAGCGGGGGACTCTACAATGAGCAGTTCTTC. Translating it yields CATSDYSGGLYNEQFF.

The chain links TRBV5-1 to TRBJ1-6; D is perhaps TRBD1 (5 bases). CDR1 SGHRS and CDR2 YFSETQ come from the germline V gene. Trimming removed 4 bases from V and 5 bases from J, with 19 bases in between. The CDR3 extends over 17 amino acids. The CDR3 DNA sequence: TGCGCCAGCAGCCTCGGCGGGGCAAGGGCCCATAATTCACCCCTCCACTTT. Translation: CASSLGGARAHNSPLHF. The variable domain in full, completed from reference TRBV5-1 and TRBJ1-6, reads KAGVTQTPRYLIKTRGQQVTLSCSPISGHRSVSWYQQTPGQGLQFLFEYFSETQRNKGNFPGRFSGRQFSNSRSEMNVSTLELGDSALYLCASSLGGARAHNSPLHFGNGTRLTVT.

This rearrangement joins TRBV7-3 to TRBJ1-5; D uncertain. From germline, CDR1 is SGHTA and CDR2 FQGTGA. Trimming took off 5 bases at V and 7 bases at J, with 12 bases between the two ends. This CDR3 is built from 13 residues. The CDR3 spells CASSPTREQPQHF. DNA for the CDR3: TGTGCCAGCAGCCCGACACGGGAACAGCCCCAGCATTTT.

This clonotype has a count of ten or more. The rearrangement joins TRBV28 to TRBJ1-2; D call uncertain. This CDR3 is 17 amino acids long. Germline CDR1 and CDR2: MDHEN and SYDVKM. The germline V and J ends were trimmed by 3 bases and 4 bases, with 21 bases remaining between them. CDR3 DNA sequence: TGTGCCAGCAGTTTCGTACAGTATCCGGTTCGGAGCTATGGCTACACCTTC. Translating it yields CASSFVQYPVRSYGYTF.

There are many counts of this clonotype. J is TRBJ1-2 and V is TRBV7-9; 8 nucleotides align to TRBD1. The CDR3 contains 15 residues. The germline CDR1 and CDR2 sequences are SEHNR and FQNEAQ (reference sequence). Trimming removed 0 bases from V and 4 bases from J; junction bases left unmatched: 4. The CDR3 protein is CASSLAGDRGYGYTF. Here the CDR3 DNA reads TGTGCCAGCAGCTTAGCGGGCGACAGGGGCTATGGCTACACCTTC.

This chain connects TRBV20-1 to TRBJ1-5; TRBD1 matches 8 bases. The germline V gene has CDR1 DFQATT and CDR2 SNEGSKA (reference sequence). The CDR3 is 14 residues long. The trim removed 6 bases at V and 3 bases at J, leaving 7 bases unmatched. CDR3 sequence reads: CSAGDRGSNQPQHF. In nucleotides, the CDR3 is TGCAGTGCCGGAGACAGGGGCTCCAATCAGCCCCAGCATTTT.